The table lists the clone carrying this TCR beta chain with a count of one. Its antigen is still unknown. After extraction with the RNeasy kit, about 0.5 to 1 ug of the RNA was reverse transcribed using random hexamers. TCRdb fed the immunoSEQ multiplex PCR reads into MiXCR, producing one record per CDR3 protein. The repertoire includes just under 95,000 distinct CDR3 sequences, about 94% of them detected once, and about 0.3% sits in the top ten. The record originates from a study of CD8 T cells in Susac syndrome. Regarding the study as a whole: The Susac syndrome CD4+ T cell repertoires displayed no clonal expansion.

The study sequenced TCR beta in blood CD8+ and CD4+ T cells. Patients with Susac syndrome met diagnostic criteria that were recently defined for definite or probable disease. The CD8+ and CD4+ T cells were isolated magnetically using a negative isolation approach, whereas the TEMRA cells were enriched by FACS. The CDR3 spans 14 residues. CDR1 is SGHTA and CDR2 is FQGNSA in the germline V gene. The V segment lost 3 bases and the J segment 3 bases; nucleotides outside the gene matches: 2. The chain recombines TRBV7-2 with TRBJ2-5, with 9 positions matching TRBD1. The source of this sequence is a human donor with Susac syndrome. The specimen was CD4+ T cells from PBMCs. The CDR3 DNA is TGTGCCAGCAGCTTGGGACAGGGAAAAGAGACCCAGTACTTC. This sequence encodes CASSLGQGKETQYF. The full variable domain, in which reference TRBV7-2 and TRBJ2-5 provide the parts outside the CDR3, is GAGVSQSPSNKVTEKGKDVELRCDPISGHTALYWYRQSLGQGLEFLIYFQGNSAPDKSGLPSDRFSAERTGGSVSTLTIQRTQQEDSAVYLCASSLGQGKETQYFGPGTRLLVL.